This TCR beta chain originates from a study of long-term antiretroviral therapy in people with HIV. Study overall: A decade or so separates the oldest specimens from the later 2015 immediate-ART recommendation.

Overall study findings and caveats: Repertoires with HIV possessed tighter CDR3 length spans than those of controls. The ART regimens used between the mid-2000s and the late 2010s may be less effective than current ones.

At the survey level, the v3.0 immunoSEQ assay was run. Generated by immunoSEQ multiplex PCR, the TCRdb table keeps only in-frame clones and is missing some. The sample gives tens of thousands of clones, 70% to 90% of which show up once; 4.1% is in the top ten. This clone was recorded once. Its specificity is unknown. CDR1 KGHSH and CDR2 LQKENI come from the germline V gene. The germline V and J ends were trimmed by 6 bases and 2 bases, with 15 bases remaining between them. The CDR3 has 15 amino acids. The V gene is TRBV18, the J gene TRBJ2-3, with D unresolved. Sequencing was performed on unsorted PBMCs, taken 0.5 years after starting antiretroviral therapy. The clonotype comes from a woman between 18 and 29 years old with HIV. CDR3 nucleotide sequence: TGTGCCAGCTCCCTATTTTGGGTAAACACAGATACGCAGTATTTT. Protein sequence: CASSLFWVNTDTQYF.